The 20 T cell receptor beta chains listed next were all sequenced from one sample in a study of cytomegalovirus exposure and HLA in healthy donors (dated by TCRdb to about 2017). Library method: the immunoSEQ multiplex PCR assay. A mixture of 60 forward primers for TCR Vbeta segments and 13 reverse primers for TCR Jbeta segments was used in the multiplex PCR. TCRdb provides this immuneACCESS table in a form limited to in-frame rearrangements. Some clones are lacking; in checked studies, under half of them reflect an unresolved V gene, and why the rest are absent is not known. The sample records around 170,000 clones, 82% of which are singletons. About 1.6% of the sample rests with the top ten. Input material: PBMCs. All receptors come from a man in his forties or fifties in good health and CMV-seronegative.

The CDR3 DNA sequence: TGTGCCAGCAGTTTTCAGGGGGCCGGTGGCTACACCTTC. Translating gives CASSFQGAGGYTF. The chain recombines TRBV28 with TRBJ1-2; 8 positions match TRBD1. Per germline, CDR1 MDHEN and CDR2 SYDVKM. The CDR3 loop spans 13 amino acids. Trimming removed 3 bases from V and 7 bases from J; junction bases left unmatched: 4.

The CDR3 sequence is CASSDGGSRSGTQYF. Here the CDR3 DNA reads TGCGCCAGCAGTGATGGCGGGAGCCGGTCGGGGACCCAGTACTTC. J is TRBJ2-5 and V is TRBV10-2; 7 bases map to TRBD2. J was trimmed by 7 bases and V by 3 bases; bases with no gene match: 11. This CDR3 comprises 15 residues. Germline assignment: CDR1 WSHSY and CDR2 SAAADI.

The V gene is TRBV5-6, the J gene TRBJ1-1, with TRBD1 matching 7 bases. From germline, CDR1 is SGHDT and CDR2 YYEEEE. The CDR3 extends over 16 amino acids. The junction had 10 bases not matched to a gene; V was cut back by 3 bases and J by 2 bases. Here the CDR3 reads CASSSNYGTANTEAFF. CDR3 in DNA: TGTGCCAGCAGCTCTAACTATGGGACAGCTAACACTGAAGCTTTCTTT.

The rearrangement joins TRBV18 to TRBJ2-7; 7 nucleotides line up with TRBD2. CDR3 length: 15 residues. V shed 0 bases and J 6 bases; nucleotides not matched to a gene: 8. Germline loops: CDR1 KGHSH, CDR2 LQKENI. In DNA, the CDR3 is TGTGCCAGCTCACCACCCACGGGAGGTTCGGCCGAGCAGTACTTC. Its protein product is CASSPPTGGSAEQYF.

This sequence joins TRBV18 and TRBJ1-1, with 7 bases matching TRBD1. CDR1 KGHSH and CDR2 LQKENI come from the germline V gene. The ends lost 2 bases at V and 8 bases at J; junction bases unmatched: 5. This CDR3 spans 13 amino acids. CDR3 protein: CASSPARDREAFF. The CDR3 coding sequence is TGTGCCAGCTCACCAGCAAGGGACAGAGAAGCTTTCTTT.

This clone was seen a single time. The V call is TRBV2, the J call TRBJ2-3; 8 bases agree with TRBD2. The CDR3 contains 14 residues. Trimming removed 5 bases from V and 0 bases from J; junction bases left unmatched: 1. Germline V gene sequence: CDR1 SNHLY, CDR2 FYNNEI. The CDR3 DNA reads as TGTGCCAGCAGTTTAGCGGGGAGCACAGATACGCAGTATTTT. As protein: CASSLAGSTDTQYF. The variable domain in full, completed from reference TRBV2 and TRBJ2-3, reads EPEVTQTPSHQVTQMGQEVILRCVPISNHLYFYWYRQILGQKVEFLVSFYNNEISEKSEIFDDQFSVERPDGSNFTLKIRSTKLEDSAMYFCASSLAGSTDTQYFGPGTRLTVL.

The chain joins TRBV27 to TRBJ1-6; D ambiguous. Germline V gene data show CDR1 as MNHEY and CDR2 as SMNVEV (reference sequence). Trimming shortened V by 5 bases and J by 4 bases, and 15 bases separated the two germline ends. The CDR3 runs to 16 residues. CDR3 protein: CASSTTETGYNSPLHF. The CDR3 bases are TGTGCCAGCAGTACGACTGAGACGGGATATAATTCACCCCTCCACTTT.

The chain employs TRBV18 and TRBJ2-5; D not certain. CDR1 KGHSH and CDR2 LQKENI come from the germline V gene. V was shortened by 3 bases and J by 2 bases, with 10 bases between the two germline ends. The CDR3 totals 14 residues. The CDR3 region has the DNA TGTGCCAGCTCACCGGGCATGGCTCAAGAGACCCAGTACTTC. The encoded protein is CASSPGMAQETQYF.

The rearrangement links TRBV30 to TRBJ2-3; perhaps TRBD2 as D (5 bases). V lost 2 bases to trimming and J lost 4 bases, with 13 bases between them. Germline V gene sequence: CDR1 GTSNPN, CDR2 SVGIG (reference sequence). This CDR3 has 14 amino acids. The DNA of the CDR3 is TGTGCCTGGAGTCGTGGGAAGGGAGCAGATACGCAGTATTTT. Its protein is CAWSRGKGADTQYF.

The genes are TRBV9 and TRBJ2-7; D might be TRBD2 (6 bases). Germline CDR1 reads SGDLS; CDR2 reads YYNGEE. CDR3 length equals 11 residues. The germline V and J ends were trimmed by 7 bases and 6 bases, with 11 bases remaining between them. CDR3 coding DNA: TGTGCCAGCGGGCGGGATAGCGAGCAGTACTTC. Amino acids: CASGRDSEQYF. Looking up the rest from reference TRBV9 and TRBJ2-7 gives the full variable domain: DSGVTQTPKHLITATGQRVTLRCSPRSGDLSVYWYQQSLDQGLQFLIQYYNGEERAKGNILERFSAQQFPDLHSELNLSSLELGDSALYFCASGRDSEQYFGPGTRLTVT.

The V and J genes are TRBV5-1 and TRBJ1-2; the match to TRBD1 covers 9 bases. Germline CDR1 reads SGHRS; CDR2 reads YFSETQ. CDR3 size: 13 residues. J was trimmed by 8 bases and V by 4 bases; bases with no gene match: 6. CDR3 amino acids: CASSPQGASGYTF. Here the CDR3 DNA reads TGCGCCAGCAGCCCACAGGGGGCGTCGGGCTACACCTTC.

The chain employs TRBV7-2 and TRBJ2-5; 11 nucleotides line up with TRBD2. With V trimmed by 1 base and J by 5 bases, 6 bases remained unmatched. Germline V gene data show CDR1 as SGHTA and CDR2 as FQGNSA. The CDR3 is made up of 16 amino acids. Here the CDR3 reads CASSLDSGRARETQYF. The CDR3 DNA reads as TGTGCCAGCAGCTTAGATAGCGGGAGGGCCAGGGAGACCCAGTACTTC.

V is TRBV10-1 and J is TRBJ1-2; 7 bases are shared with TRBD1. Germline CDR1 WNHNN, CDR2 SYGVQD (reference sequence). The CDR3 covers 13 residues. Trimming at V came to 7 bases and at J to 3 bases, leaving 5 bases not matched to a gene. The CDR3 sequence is CASMGGTDYGYTF. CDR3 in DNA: TGCGCCAGCATGGGCGGGACAGACTATGGCTACACCTTC.

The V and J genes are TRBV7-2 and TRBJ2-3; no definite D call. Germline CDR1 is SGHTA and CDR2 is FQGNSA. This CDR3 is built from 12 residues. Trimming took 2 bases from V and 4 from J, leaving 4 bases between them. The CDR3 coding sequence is TGTGCCAGCAGCTTAATATCAGATACGCAGTATTTT. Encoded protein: CASSLISDTQYF.

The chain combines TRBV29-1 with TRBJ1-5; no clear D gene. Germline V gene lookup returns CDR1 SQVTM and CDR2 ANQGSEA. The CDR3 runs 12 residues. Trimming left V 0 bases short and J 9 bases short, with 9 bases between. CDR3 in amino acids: CSVEDTGGPQHF. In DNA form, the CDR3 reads TGCAGCGTTGAAGATACGGGAGGGCCCCAGCATTTT. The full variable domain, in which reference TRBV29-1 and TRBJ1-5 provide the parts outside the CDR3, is SAVISQKPSRDICQRGTSLTIQCQVDSQVTMMFWYRQQPGQSLTLIATANQGSEATYESGFVIDKFPISRPNLTFSTLTVSNMSPEDSSIYLCSVEDTGGPQHFGDGTRLSIL.

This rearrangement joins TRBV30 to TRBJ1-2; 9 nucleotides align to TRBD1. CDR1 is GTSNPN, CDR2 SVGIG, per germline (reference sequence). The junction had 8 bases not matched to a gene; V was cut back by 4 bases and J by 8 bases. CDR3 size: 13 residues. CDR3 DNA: TGTGCCTGGACTAACAACAGGGGGCGAGGCTACACCTTC. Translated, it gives CAWTNNRGRGYTF.

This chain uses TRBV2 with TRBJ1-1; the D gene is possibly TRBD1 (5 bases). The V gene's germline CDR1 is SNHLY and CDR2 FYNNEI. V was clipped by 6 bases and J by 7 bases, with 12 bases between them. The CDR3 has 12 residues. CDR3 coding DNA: TGTGCCAGCAGCGCAGACAGAAATGAAGCTTTCTTT. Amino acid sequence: CASSADRNEAFF.

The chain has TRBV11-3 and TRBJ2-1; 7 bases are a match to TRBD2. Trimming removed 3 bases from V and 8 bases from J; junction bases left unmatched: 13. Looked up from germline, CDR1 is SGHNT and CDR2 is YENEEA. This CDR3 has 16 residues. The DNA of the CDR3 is TGTGCCAGCAGCTTTGCTAAGCGGGGTTGGAAAGATGAGCAGTTCTTC. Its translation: CASSFAKRGWKDEQFF.

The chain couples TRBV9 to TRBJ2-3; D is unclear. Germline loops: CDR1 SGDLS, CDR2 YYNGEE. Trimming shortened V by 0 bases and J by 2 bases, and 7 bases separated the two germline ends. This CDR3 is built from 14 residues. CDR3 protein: CASSVVGTTDTQYF. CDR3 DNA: TGTGCCAGCAGCGTAGTGGGCACCACAGATACGCAGTATTTT.

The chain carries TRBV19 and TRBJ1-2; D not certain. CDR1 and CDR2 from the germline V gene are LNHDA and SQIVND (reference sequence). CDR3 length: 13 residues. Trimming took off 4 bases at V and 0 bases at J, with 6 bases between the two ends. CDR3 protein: CASSRASNYGYTF. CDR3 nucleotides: TGTGCCAGTAGTAGGGCGTCTAACTATGGCTACACCTTC. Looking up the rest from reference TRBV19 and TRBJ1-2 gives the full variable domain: DGGITQSPKYLFRKEGQNVTLSCEQNLNHDAMYWYRQDPGQGLRLIYYSQIVNDFQKGDIAEGYSVSREKKESFPLTVTSAQKNPTAFYLCASSRASNYGYTFGSGTRLTVV.